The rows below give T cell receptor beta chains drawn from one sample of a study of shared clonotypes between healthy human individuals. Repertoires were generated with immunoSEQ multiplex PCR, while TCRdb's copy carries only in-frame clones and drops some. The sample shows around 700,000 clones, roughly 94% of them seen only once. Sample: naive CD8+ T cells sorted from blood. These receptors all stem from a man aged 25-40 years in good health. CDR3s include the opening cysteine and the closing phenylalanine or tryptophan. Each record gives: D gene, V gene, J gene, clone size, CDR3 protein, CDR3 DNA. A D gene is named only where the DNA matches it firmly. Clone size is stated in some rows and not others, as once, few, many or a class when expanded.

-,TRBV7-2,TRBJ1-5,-,CASSLWEAGRQPQHF,TGTGCCAGCAGCTTATGGGAGGCAGGGAGGCAGCCCCAGCATTTT
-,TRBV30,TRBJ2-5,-,CAWSAAGVYQETQYF,TGTGCCTGGAGCGCGGCAGGGGTGTACCAAGAGACCCAGTACTTC
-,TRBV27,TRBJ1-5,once,CASSPGGVQPQHF,TGTGCCAGCAGCCCAGGAGGGGTACAGCCCCAGCATTTT
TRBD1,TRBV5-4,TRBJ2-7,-,CASSFRDRVFEQYF,TGTGCCAGCAGCTTCCGGGACAGAGTTTTTGAGCAGTACTTC
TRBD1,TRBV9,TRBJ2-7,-,CASSPYRGTSGISSYEQYF,TGTGCCAGCAGCCCTTACAGGGGCACCAGCGGAATCTCCTCCTACGAGCAGTACTTC
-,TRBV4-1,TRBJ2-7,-,CASSRVFDSLLEQYF,TGCGCCAGCAGCCGCGTGTTCGACTCGCTTTTGGAGCAGTACTTC
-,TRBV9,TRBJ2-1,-,CASSAPMASNEQFF,TGTGCCAGCAGCGCCCCAATGGCCAGCAATGAGCAGTTCTTC
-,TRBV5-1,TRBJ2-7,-,CASSFWQGNEQYF,TGCGCCAGCAGCTTCTGGCAGGGGAACGAGCAGTACTTC
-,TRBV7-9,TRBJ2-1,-,CASSRRDFDNEQFF,TGTGCCAGCAGCCGAAGGGACTTCGACAATGAGCAGTTCTTC
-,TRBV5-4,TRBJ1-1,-,CASSLKGKDEAFF,TGTGCCAGCAGCTTGAAGGGTAAAGATGAAGCTTTCTTT
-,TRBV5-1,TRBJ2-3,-,CASSLQAIWNTDTQYF,TGCGCCAGCAGCTTACAGGCCATTTGGAACACAGATACGCAGTATTTT
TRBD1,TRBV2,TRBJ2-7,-,CASIRDREFHF,TGTGCCAGCATACGGGACAGGGAGTTTCACTTC
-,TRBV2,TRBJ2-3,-,CASSGSGPSTDTQYF,TGTGCCAGCAGTGGGTCGGGGCCCAGCACAGATACGCAGTATTTT
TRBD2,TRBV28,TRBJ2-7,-,CASSPYGLAGGRYEQYF,TGTGCCAGCAGTCCGTATGGACTAGCGGGAGGGCGGTACGAGCAGTACTTC
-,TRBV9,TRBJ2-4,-,CASSLWTLLAKNIQYF,TGTGCCAGCAGCCTCTGGACGTTACTAGCCAAAAACATTCAGTACTTC
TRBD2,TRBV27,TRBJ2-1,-,CASEAGNRNEQFF,TGTGCCAGCGAAGCGGGAAATCGGAATGAGCAGTTCTTC
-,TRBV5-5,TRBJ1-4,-,CASSSGEVGTNEKLFF,TGTGCCAGCAGCTCAGGGGAGGTTGGAACTAATGAAAAACTGTTTTTT
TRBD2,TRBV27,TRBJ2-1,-,CASSGAGGPGNEQFF,TGTGCCAGCAGTGGGGCGGGAGGGCCGGGCAATGAGCAGTTCTTC
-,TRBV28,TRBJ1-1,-,CASSSIVAPGDTEAFF,TGTGCCAGCAGTTCCATAGTGGCCCCCGGGGACACTGAAGCTTTCTTT
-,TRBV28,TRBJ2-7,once,CASSLFNRAYEQYF,TGTGCCAGCAGTTTGTTTAACAGGGCCTACGAGCAGTACTTC
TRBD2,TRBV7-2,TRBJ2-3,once,CASSLFPPSGSADTQYF,TGTGCCAGCAGCTTATTTCCGCCTAGCGGGAGCGCAGATACGCAGTATTTT
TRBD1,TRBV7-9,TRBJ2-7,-,CASSRAGTGSSYEQYF,TGTGCCAGCAGCCGAGCCGGGACAGGGAGCTCCTACGAGCAGTACTTC